These 10 T cell receptor beta chains share one sample of origin, sequenced in a study of T cell clones after liver transplantation. The table came from immunoSEQ multiplex PCR; TCRdb's copy has only in-frame clones and leaves some out. The profile shows about 120,000 clones, less than 95% of them singletons. This material consisted of CD4+ T cells from blood, taken 12 months after liver transplant. The receptors shown here come from a human patient who received a liver transplant. Some T cells may trace back to the graft donor.

This rearrangement joins TRBV9 to TRBJ2-1; 12 bases match TRBD2. Trimming took 0 bases from V and 5 from J; bases not matched to a gene: 6. The CDR3 is 17 residues long. Germline values: CDR1 SGDLS, CDR2 YYNGEE. CDR3: CASSVDLAGGTNNEQFF. CDR3 DNA sequence: TGTGCCAGCAGCGTAGACCTAGCGGGAGGGACAAACAATGAGCAGTTCTTC.

The rearrangement joins TRBV19 to TRBJ2-2, with D possibly TRBD1 on 6 matching bases. Germline CDR1 LNHDA, CDR2 SQIVND (reference sequence). The CDR3 has 15 amino acids. V shed 5 bases and J shed 4 bases, with 14 bases lying between them. The CDR3 region is CASSLGQTITGELFF. The CDR3 DNA reads as TGTGCCAGTAGTCTCGGACAGACGATCACCGGGGAGCTGTTTTTT.

This clone was recorded once. This sequence joins TRBV29-1 and TRBJ2-1; 16 bases line up with TRBD2. CDR1 and CDR2 (germline): SQVTM, ANQGSEA. V lost 4 bases and J lost 13; bases outside the gene matches: 19. This CDR3 is 18 amino acids long. The CDR3 nucleotides are TGCAGCGTTGGGAGGGGGACTAGCGGGAGGGCCTCCACCAGAGGTCAGTTCTTC. This translates into CSVGRGTSGRASTRGQFF.

This chain connects TRBV19 to TRBJ2-6, with unresolved D. V lost 5 bases, J lost 12 bases, and 11 bases lay in between. Germline CDR1 reads LNHDA; CDR2 reads SQIVND (reference sequence). The CDR3 has 12 amino acids. CDR3 bases: TGTGCCAGTAGTCCCGATACGACCGTCCTGACTTTC. It is translated as CASSPDTTVLTF. Using reference TRBV19 and TRBJ2-6 for the parts outside the CDR3, the full variable domain is DGGITQSPKYLFRKEGQNVTLSCEQNLNHDAMYWYRQDPGQGLRLIYYSQIVNDFQKGDIAEGYSVSREKKESFPLTVTSAQKNPTAFYLCASSPDTTVLTFGAGSRLTVL.

The genes are TRBV5-5 and TRBJ2-7; 9 nucleotides align to TRBD1. CDR1 SGHKS and CDR2 YYEKEE come from the germline V gene (reference sequence). The V gene end was trimmed by 6 bases and the J gene end by 1 base; junction bases not matched to a gene: 5. The CDR3 has 14 residues. Written as DNA, the CDR3 is TGTGCCAGCAACACCGGGACAGGGTCCTACGAGCAGTACTTC. Protein product: CASNTGTGSYEQYF.

The DNA for the CDR3 is TGTGCCAGCATGAGGAGATTCGGGGAGACCCAGTACTTC. It specifies CASMRRFGETQYF. This chain joins TRBV6-5 and TRBJ2-5; D gene uncertain. This CDR3 has 13 amino acids. Trimming removed 7 bases at V and 5 bases at J, with 14 bases between. The germline CDR1 and CDR2 sequences are MNHEY and SVGAGI.

This clone was recorded once. The chain has TRBV5-1 and TRBJ2-7; D is ambiguous. This CDR3 comprises 14 residues. The germline CDR1 and CDR2 sequences are SGHRS and YFSETQ. Trimming removed 2 bases from V and 4 bases from J, with 13 bases in between. The CDR3 loop is CASSLAVGQYEQYF. As DNA, the CDR3 is TGCGCCAGCAGCTTAGCAGTAGGTCAATACGAGCAGTACTTC.

The chain uses TRBV2 and TRBJ1-6; TRBD1 might be the D (5 bases). The CDR3 runs to 15 residues. Germline assignment: CDR1 SNHLY and CDR2 FYNNEI. Trimming shortened V by 7 bases and J by 6 bases, and 16 bases separated the two germline ends. CDR3 in DNA: TGTGCCAGCACTGACGGACGCGGGGGTAATTCACCCCTCCACTTT. Residues: CASTDGRGGNSPLHF.

This clone has a single count. V gene TRBV9 combines with J gene TRBJ1-1, with a tentative D call TRBD1 (5 bases). This CDR3 spans 14 amino acids. The V gene's germline CDR1 is SGDLS and CDR2 YYNGEE. V was shortened by 4 bases and J by 4 bases, with 14 bases between the two germline ends. CDR3 in DNA: TGTGCCAGCAGCCCCCGGGGCAGGGCCACTGAAGCTTTCTTT. Translation gives CASSPRGRATEAFF. Full variable domain (remainder filled in from reference TRBV9 and TRBJ1-1): DSGVTQTPKHLITATGQRVTLRCSPRSGDLSVYWYQQSLDQGLQFLIQYYNGEERAKGNILERFSAQQFPDLHSELNLSSLELGDSALYFCASSPRGRATEAFFGQGTRLTVV.

The rearrangement uses TRBV5-6 and TRBJ2-4; TRBD1 is a possible D gene (6 bases). Germline V gives CDR1 SGHDT, CDR2 YYEEEE. The CDR3 spans 14 residues. V lost 4 bases and J lost 4, with 12 bases in between. Here the CDR3 DNA reads TGTGCCAGCAGCGATCGGGACAAAAAAAACATTCAGTACTTC. Translated: CASSDRDKKNIQYF.